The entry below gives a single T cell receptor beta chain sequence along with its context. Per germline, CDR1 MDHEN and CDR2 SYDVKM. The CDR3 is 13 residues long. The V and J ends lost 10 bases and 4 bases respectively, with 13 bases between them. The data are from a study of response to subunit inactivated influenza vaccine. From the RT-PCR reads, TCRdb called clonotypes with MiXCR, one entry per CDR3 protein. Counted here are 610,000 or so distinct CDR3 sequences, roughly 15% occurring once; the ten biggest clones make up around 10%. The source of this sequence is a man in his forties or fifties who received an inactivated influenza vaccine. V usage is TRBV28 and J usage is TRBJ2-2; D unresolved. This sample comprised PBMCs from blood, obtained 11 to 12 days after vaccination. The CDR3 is CATLNVGTGELFF. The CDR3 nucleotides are TGTGCCACCCTTAATGTGGGCACCGGGGAGCTGTTTTTT.